A single sample gave rise to the 5 T cell receptor beta chains below, sequenced in a study of blood T cell repertoires in COVID-19. Repertoires were generated with immunoSEQ multiplex PCR, while TCRdb's copy carries only in-frame clones and drops some. This table holds approximately 65,000 clones, 85% to 90% found once. The specimen was peripheral blood. The receptors derive from a woman aged 45-59 years with active COVID-19.

The chain couples TRBV5-5 to TRBJ2-5; TRBD2 agrees at 8 bases. The CDR3 extends over 14 amino acids. The trim removed 0 bases at V and 3 bases at J, leaving 1 base unmatched. Germline V lookup: CDR1 SGHKS, CDR2 YYEKEE (reference sequence). The CDR3 reads CASSLGAGEETQYF. The CDR3 DNA follows: TGTGCCAGCAGCTTGGGAGCGGGAGAAGAGACCCAGTACTTC.

This chain connects TRBV6-5 to TRBJ1-2; D not resolved. Germline CDR1 MNHEY, CDR2 SVGAGI. The CDR3 is made up of 12 amino acids. V was pared by 6 bases and J by 3 bases, with 8 bases between. Written as DNA, the CDR3 is TGTGCCAGCAGGGGCGAGTACTATGGCTACACCTTC. Translating it yields CASRGEYYGYTF.

The V call is TRBV10-2, the J call TRBJ2-2; 12 bases match TRBD2. The CDR3 runs 16 residues. The ends lost 5 bases at V and 2 bases at J; junction bases unmatched: 3. Germline CDR1 is WSHSY and CDR2 is SAAADI. Here the CDR3 reads CASSKTSGSNTGELFF. The CDR3, as DNA: TGCGCCAGCAGTAAGACTAGCGGGAGTAACACCGGGGAGCTGTTTTTT.

This clone was seen a single time. This chain links TRBV25-1 with TRBJ1-2; 8 nucleotides agree with TRBD1. Looked up from germline, CDR1 is MGHDK and CDR2 is SYGVNS. V was clipped by 3 bases and J by 4 bases; unmatched bases: 4. CDR3 length: 14 amino acids. CDR3 coding DNA: TGTGCCAGCAGTGATTCAGGGGGCTTCTATGGCTACACCTTC. Protein product: CASSDSGGFYGYTF.

The chain carries TRBV27 and TRBJ2-7; 10 bases line up with TRBD2. CDR1 is MNHEY and CDR2 is SMNVEV in the germline V gene (reference sequence). The CDR3 is 18 amino acids. With 5 bases clipped from V and 1 base from J, the junction kept 14 bases outside the gene matches. The CDR3 here is CASSGDGTSAPKSYEQYF. DNA for the CDR3: TGTGCCAGCAGTGGAGATGGGACTAGCGCACCTAAGTCCTACGAGCAGTACTTC.